The 31 T cell receptor beta chains reported below all come from one sample, sequenced in a study of CDR3 diversity in severe acne. MiXCR, run by TCRdb on the PCR reads, gives a single entry per CDR3 protein. The sample contains about 86,000 distinct CDR3 sequences, roughly 51% of which appear only once. The sequencing sample was made of blood. These receptors were taken from a male donor in good health, without acne.

V usage is TRBV27 and J usage is TRBJ1-1; weak D call: TRBD1 (5 bases). Trimming removed 6 bases from V and 0 bases from J, with 14 bases in between. The germline CDR1 and CDR2 sequences are MNHEY and SMNVEV (reference sequence). The CDR3 spans 15 residues. CDR3 in amino acids: CASSLGATLNTEAFF. In DNA, the CDR3 is TGTGCCAGCAGCTTAGGGGCCACATTGAACACTGAAGCTTTCTTT.

This clonotype has more than one count but fewer than ten. CDR3 nucleotide sequence: TGTGCCAGCAGTGATTCAGCGGGAGGGGTCTACGAGCAGTACTTC. Amino acid sequence: CASSDSAGGVYEQYF. The V and J genes are TRBV2 and TRBJ2-7; the match to TRBD2 covers 10 bases. From germline, CDR1 is SNHLY and CDR2 FYNNEI. The CDR3 has 15 amino acids. Trimming took 3 bases from V and 3 from J; bases not matched to a gene: 5.

The chain recombines TRBV20-1 with TRBJ1-2; tentatively, D is TRBD1 (5 bases). This CDR3 has 15 amino acids. V lost 1 base and J 4 bases, leaving 16 bases between the germline ends. Per the germline V gene, CDR1 is DFQATT and CDR2 is SNEGSKA (reference sequence). The DNA for the CDR3 is TGCAGTGCTAGAGCGTCTAGCGGGGGGAGCTATGGCTACACCTTC. Residues: CSARASSGGSYGYTF.

In its sample, this clonotype was seen many times. The chain combines TRBV13 with TRBJ2-5; D is ambiguous. V lost 0 bases to trimming and J lost 5 bases, with 7 bases between them. Per germline, CDR1 PRHDT and CDR2 FYEKMQ (reference sequence). The CDR3 runs to 13 residues. CDR3 region: CASSLGGYETQYF. CDR3 DNA: TGTGCCAGCAGCTTAGGAGGGTACGAGACCCAGTACTTC.

This clonotype has ten or more counts. The rearrangement links TRBV19 to TRBJ2-1; TRBD2 is a possible D gene (7 bases). The CDR3 loop spans 15 amino acids. Per germline, CDR1 LNHDA and CDR2 SQIVND (reference sequence). Between the trimmed V and J ends, which lost 8 bases and 8 bases, there was a span of 22 bases. The CDR3 spells CASEGGRAISHEQFF. The CDR3 DNA follows: TGTGCCAGTGAAGGGGGGAGGGCCATTTCACATGAGCAGTTCTTC.

The J gene is TRBJ1-2, the V gene TRBV6-5, with 8 bases that match TRBD1. The trim removed 4 bases at V and 10 bases at J, leaving 5 bases unmatched. Germline lookup yields CDR1 MNHEY and CDR2 SVGAGI. The CDR3 sequence is 12 residues long. The CDR3 protein is CASSFDRGIYTF. The CDR3 bases are TGTGCCAGCAGTTTCGACAGGGGAATCTACACCTTC.

This clonotype was picked up many times. The chain carries TRBV30 and TRBJ1-1; 7 bases map to TRBD1. CDR3 size: 13 residues. Germline V gene data show CDR1 as GTSNPN and CDR2 as SVGIG (reference sequence). V lost 4 bases and J lost 11; bases outside the gene matches: 13. CDR3 DNA: TGTGCCTGGACCCAAAACAGGGGCCGTCAGGCTTTCTTT. Residues: CAWTQNRGRQAFF.

The chain is built from TRBV20-1 and TRBJ2-3; TRBD1 agrees at 8 bases. This CDR3 region has 13 residues. Germline V CDR1 and CDR2: DFQATT, SNEGSKA (reference sequence). Trimming at V came to 4 bases and at J to 1 base, leaving 1 base not matched to a gene. CDR3 loop: CSAIQGGTDTQYF. The CDR3 DNA sequence: TGCAGTGCTATACAGGGGGGCACAGATACGCAGTATTTT.

This chain joins TRBV19 and TRBJ1-1; D might be TRBD1 (5 bases). V dropped 5 bases and J dropped 3 bases, with 16 bases sitting between them. The CDR3 length is 15 residues. Germline values: CDR1 LNHDA, CDR2 SQIVND (reference sequence). This chain's CDR3 is CASSSGAAPDTEAFF. For the CDR3, the DNA is TGTGCCAGTAGTTCTGGGGCGGCACCGGACACTGAAGCTTTCTTT.

The chain carries TRBV25-1 and TRBJ1-2, with D perhaps matching TRBD1 (6 bases). Trimming left V 6 bases short and J 4 bases short, with 15 bases between. CDR1 is MGHDK and CDR2 is SYGVNS in the germline V gene. This CDR3 has 14 residues. As DNA, the CDR3 is TGTGCCAGCAGGACCAACAGGGACCGCTATGGCTACACCTTC. As protein: CASRTNRDRYGYTF.

The V gene is TRBV10-3, the J gene TRBJ2-7, with 13 bases matching TRBD2. Per germline, CDR1 ENHRY and CDR2 SYGVKD. This CDR3 region has 15 residues. With 6 bases clipped from V and 3 bases from J, the junction kept 5 bases outside the gene matches. The CDR3 loop reads CAISDRTSGSYEQYF. The DNA for the CDR3 is TGTGCCATCAGCGATAGGACTAGCGGGAGCTACGAGCAGTACTTC.

Points on this clonotype: One end of the junction varies from germline; a read error may be responsible. V is TRBV4-2 and J is TRBJ2-7; 8 nucleotides agree with TRBD2. Germline CDR1 reads LGHNA; CDR2 reads YNFKEQ. CDR3 size: 15 residues. In nucleotides, the CDR3 is TGTGCCAGCAGCCAAGCGACGGGAGGGCATTACGAGCGGTACTTC. Encoded protein: CASSQATGGHYERYF.

This chain links TRBV9 with TRBJ1-5; D uncertain. CDR1 is SGDLS, CDR2 YYNGEE, per germline. V was trimmed by 1 base and J by 7 bases, leaving 12 bases between them. The CDR3 spans 14 residues. The CDR3 spells CASSVSAGHQPQHF. The CDR3 DNA follows: TGTGCCAGCAGCGTATCCGCAGGCCACCAGCCCCAGCATTTT.

This clonotype was observed a single time. The rearrangement uses TRBV24-1 and TRBJ2-3; tentatively, D is TRBD2 (7 bases). V was clipped by 9 bases and J by 0 bases, with 15 bases between them. This CDR3 comprises 15 residues. The germline CDR1 and CDR2 sequences are KGHDR and SFDVKD. The CDR3, as DNA: TGTGCCACCCCCAACGGGGGGCGAAGCACAGATACGCAGTATTTT. Protein product: CATPNGGRSTDTQYF.

Points on this clonotype: Since a much larger clone is just one base distant, this may be a read error. The chain combines TRBV12-3 or TRBV12-4 with TRBJ1-1; D gene ambiguous. Between the trimmed V and J ends, which lost 7 bases and 0 bases, there was a span of 15 bases. This CDR3 has 15 residues. In DNA, the CDR3 is TGTGCCAGCATGGGAAATCGGAACATGAACACTGAAGCTTTCTTT. Residues: CASMGNRNMNTEAFF.

This clonotype has just a few counts. The chain carries TRBV10-2 and TRBJ1-2, with D unresolved. Germline CDR1 and CDR2: WSHSY and SAAADI. This CDR3 spans 13 amino acids. The V and J ends lost 3 bases and 4 bases respectively, with 9 bases between them. The chain's CDR3 is CASSDLVAYGYTF. CDR3 coding DNA: TGCGCCAGCAGTGACTTAGTGGCCTATGGCTACACCTTC.

A remark on this clonotype: The conserved phenylalanine or tryptophan is not found at the CDR3 terminus, so this likely reflects a read error. The chain joins TRBV10-2 to TRBJ1-2; TRBD1 is a possible D gene (5 bases). The CDR3 is 12 residues long. V lost 4 bases and J 10 bases, leaving 13 bases between the germline ends. Germline V gives CDR1 WSHSY, CDR2 SAAADI. CDR3 DNA sequence: TGCGCCAGCAGTGTATCGGGGGGTGACTACACCCTC. Translation: CASSVSGGDYTL.

This clonotype was counted ten times or more. This chain uses TRBV5-8 with TRBJ2-3; TRBD2 matches at 8 bases. Trimming took 2 bases from V and 3 from J; bases not matched to a gene: 5. This CDR3 contains 15 residues. Germline CDR1 and CDR2: SGHTS and YDEGEE. The CDR3 sequence: CASSLGSGSTDTQYF. The CDR3 region has the DNA TGTGCCAGCAGCTTAGGCAGCGGGAGTACAGATACGCAGTATTTT. The full variable domain, with the rest looked up from reference TRBV5-8 and TRBJ2-3, is EAGVTQSPTHLIKTRGQQATLRCSPISGHTSVYWYQQALGLGLQFLLWYDEGEERNRGNFPPRFSGRQFPNYSSELNVNALELEDSALYLCASSLGSGSTDTQYFGPGTRLTVL.

As DNA, the CDR3 is TGTGCCAGCGCTCTTTTCGCGGCCCCAGCTTTCTTT. Translation gives CASALFAAPAFF. The J gene is TRBJ1-1, the V gene TRBV12-3 or TRBV12-4; no definite D call. The CDR3 totals 12 residues. Trimming pared 8 bases from V and 10 bases from J, leaving 17 bases between.

In regard to this clonotype: The junction does not match germline at one end; this may be a read error. The chain is built from TRBV5-1 and TRBJ2-3; no clear D. This CDR3 is built from 15 residues. Germline V CDR1 and CDR2: SGHRS, YFSETQ. CDR3 nucleotides: TGTGCCAGCAGCTTCGGCAGTTTGGGCACAGATACGCAGCACTTT. Translating gives CASSFGSLGTDTQHF.

The chain employs TRBV7-8 and TRBJ1-1; D not resolved. The germline V and J ends were trimmed by 2 bases and 3 bases, with 10 bases remaining between them. The CDR3 has 14 residues. Looked up from germline, CDR1 is SGHVS and CDR2 is FQNEAQ. CDR3 sequence (DNA): TGTGCCAGCAGCTTATTACAGCTGTACACTGAAGCTTTCTTT. Protein: CASSLLQLYTEAFF.

The rearrangement uses TRBV7-9 and TRBJ2-5; 8 nucleotides line up with TRBD2. Germline assignment: CDR1 SEHNR and CDR2 FQNEAQ (reference sequence). Germline trimming cut 5 bases from V and 4 bases from J; bases unmatched to any gene: 18. The CDR3 covers 18 residues. DNA for the CDR3: TGTGCCAGCAGCCGACGTGTCGGGGGGGTTCGAGCCGCAGAGACCCAGTACTTC. It is translated as CASSRRVGGVRAAETQYF.

By sample fraction, this clonotype is medium-sized. V gene TRBV20-1 combines with J gene TRBJ2-7; maybe TRBD1 (8 bases). The CDR3 sequence is 15 residues long. V was trimmed by 5 bases and J by 2 bases, leaving 19 bases between them. Germline V gene sequence: CDR1 DFQATT, CDR2 SNEGSKA (reference sequence). CDR3 loop: CSAAGTGGVPYEQYF. The CDR3 region has the DNA TGCAGTGCTGCAGGTACAGGGGGGGTTCCCTACGAGCAGTACTTC.

The chain recombines TRBV4-1 with TRBJ1-5, with TRBD1 matching over 8 bases. CDR1 is MGHRA and CDR2 is YSYEKL in the germline V gene. The CDR3 extends over 16 amino acids. The V and J ends lost 0 bases and 5 bases, in that order; junction bases with no gene match: 6. DNA for the CDR3: TGCGCCAGCAGCCAAGATTGGGGGACAGGATATCAGCCCCAGCATTTT. Residues: CASSQDWGTGYQPQHF.

This clonotype has more than one count but fewer than ten. V gene TRBV2 combines with J gene TRBJ2-2; TRBD2 matches at 8 bases. J was trimmed by 2 bases and V by 5 bases; bases with no gene match: 4. The CDR3 totals 15 residues. Germline V gene sequence: CDR1 SNHLY, CDR2 FYNNEI. CDR3 protein: CASSQSGGNTGELFF. The CDR3 nucleotides are TGTGCCAGCAGTCAAAGCGGGGGAAACACCGGGGAGCTGTTTTTT.

As for this clonotype: A much larger clone is a single base away; this may be a read error. The chain links TRBV29-1 to TRBJ2-5, with a tentative D call TRBD2 (6 bases). The CDR3 is 13 amino acids. Germline V gives CDR1 SQVTM, CDR2 ANQGSEA. The CDR3 region has the DNA TGCAGCGCGCAATCGGAGGGAGGAGAGACCCAGCACTTC. The encoded protein is CSAQSEGGETQHF.

This clonotype showed up many times. This rearrangement joins TRBV20-1 to TRBJ1-4; possible D gene TRBD1, 5 bases. The CDR3 contains 11 residues. Trimming removed 4 bases at V and 12 bases at J, with 12 bases between. Per the germline V gene, CDR1 is DFQATT and CDR2 is SNEGSKA (reference sequence). The CDR3 sequence is CSATLGHQLFF. The CDR3 region has the DNA TGCAGTGCTACATTAGGACATCAACTGTTTTTT.

The chain couples TRBV15 to TRBJ2-3, with 9 bases matching TRBD1. The CDR3 is 13 residues long. J was trimmed by 12 bases and V by 3 bases; bases with no gene match: 7. The germline V gene has CDR1 LNHNV and CDR2 YYDKDF (reference sequence). The CDR3 is CATSSPQGAFQYF. CDR3 sequence (DNA): TGTGCCACCAGCAGTCCACAGGGGGCGTTTCAGTATTTT.

The chain recombines TRBV6-1 with TRBJ2-7; TRBD1 matches 8 bases. After removal of 6 bases from V and 2 bases from J, the junction contained 9 bases not matched to a gene. This CDR3 has 15 amino acids. Germline CDR1 is MNHNS and CDR2 is SASEGT. Here the CDR3 DNA reads TGTGCCAGCAGGAGAACCGGGACAGGTCCCTACGAGCAGTACTTC. Translated: CASRRTGTGPYEQYF.

This clonotype was picked up a small number of times. One end of the junction fails to match germline, which may point to a read error. The chain joins TRBV7-9 to TRBJ2-5; TRBD2 matches 9 bases. Germline lookup yields CDR1 SEHNR and CDR2 FQNEAQ (reference sequence). CDR3 size: 14 residues. The CDR3 DNA sequence: TGTGCTAGCAGCTTAGCGGGGGCGGGAGAGACCCAGTACTTC. Translating it yields CASSLAGAGETQYF. Complete variable domain (other parts from reference TRBV7-9 and TRBJ2-5): DTGVSQNPRHKITKRGQNVTFRCDPISEHNRLYWYRQTLGQGPEFLTYFQNEAQLEKSRLLSDRFSAERPKGSFSTLEIQRTEQGDSAMYLCASSLAGAGETQYFGPGTRLLVL.

V and J are TRBV5-4 and TRBJ2-7; 12 bases map to TRBD2. J was trimmed by 1 base and V by 0 bases; bases with no gene match: 5. This CDR3 comprises 17 residues. The germline gives CDR1 SGHNT, CDR2 YYREEE (reference sequence). The CDR3 nucleotides are TGTGCCAGCAGCTTGGGGCTAGCGGGAGGGCGGTCCTACGAGCAGTACTTC. This sequence encodes CASSLGLAGGRSYEQYF.